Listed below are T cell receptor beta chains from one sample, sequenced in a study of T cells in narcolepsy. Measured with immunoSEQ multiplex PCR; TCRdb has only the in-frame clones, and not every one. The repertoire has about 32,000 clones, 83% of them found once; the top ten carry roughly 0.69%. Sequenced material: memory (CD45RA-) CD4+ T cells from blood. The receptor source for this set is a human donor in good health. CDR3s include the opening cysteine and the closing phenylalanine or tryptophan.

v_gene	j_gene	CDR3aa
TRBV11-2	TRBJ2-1	CASSLGLAVSYNEQFF
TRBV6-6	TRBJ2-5	CASGTGKKKETQYF
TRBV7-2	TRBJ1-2	CASSSQGTPYGYTF
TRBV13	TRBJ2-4	CASSFQQRDIQYF
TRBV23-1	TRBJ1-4	CASTRQGCEKLFF
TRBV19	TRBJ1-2	CASSYIDRGGYTF
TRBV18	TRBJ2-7	CASSGTGNEQYF
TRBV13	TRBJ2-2	CASTSAGRRLAGGANTGELFF
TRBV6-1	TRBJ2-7	CASRSGTGRVYEQYF
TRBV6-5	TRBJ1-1	CASSYSGGSGAEAFF
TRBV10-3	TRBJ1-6	CAISEQDRGNNSPLHF
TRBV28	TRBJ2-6	CASSRWGTGANVLTF
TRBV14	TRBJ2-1	CASSQVRTSSYNEQFF
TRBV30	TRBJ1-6	CAWRSNNSPLHF
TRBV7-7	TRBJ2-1	CASSLVERRVGNEQFF
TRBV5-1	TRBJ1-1	CASSLDRANTEAFF
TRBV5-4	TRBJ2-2	CASSKLAGGPSNTGELFF
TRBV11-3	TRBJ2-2	CASSLRGDTGELFF
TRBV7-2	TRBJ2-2	CASRTGTANTGELFF
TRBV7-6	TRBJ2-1	CASSRTRDNEQFF
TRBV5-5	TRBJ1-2	CASSLIGPGFDGYTF
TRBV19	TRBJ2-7	CASSTGTLKQYF
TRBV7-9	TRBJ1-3	CASSLLGATGNTIYF
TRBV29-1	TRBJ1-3	CSVQEYGGNTIYF
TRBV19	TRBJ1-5	CASSIAQGVQPQHF
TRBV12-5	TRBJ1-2	CASGLVLMGSYSGYTF
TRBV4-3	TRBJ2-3	CASSQGPGGTQYF
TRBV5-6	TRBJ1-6	CASSPRTGRSPLHF
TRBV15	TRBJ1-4	CATSRDYRGHEKLFF
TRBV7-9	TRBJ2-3	CASSLAGATDTQYF
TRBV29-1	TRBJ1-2	CSVGVGQAYGYTF